Here is one TCR beta chain with its context. The entry originates in a study of T cells expressing NK-cell markers. TCRdb reworked the 5' RACE reads into one entry per CDR3 protein, no DNA. The sample has about 120,000 distinct CDR3 sequences, and its top ten clones hold around 20%. Germline V gene lookup returns CDR1 MNHEY and CDR2 SVGAGI. The CDR3 is made up of 15 amino acids. The sequenced sample consisted of blood T cells: a sorted CD56 or NKG2C T cell subset, CD4+ or CD8+ T cells, or bulk PBMC T cells (not recorded which). The receptor comes from a woman between 18 and 75 years old in good health. The chain employs TRBV6-5 and TRBJ2-1; TCRdb gives TRBD2 as the D gene, but with no DNA this cannot be confirmed. This CDR3 reads CASSYEASGTYEQFF.